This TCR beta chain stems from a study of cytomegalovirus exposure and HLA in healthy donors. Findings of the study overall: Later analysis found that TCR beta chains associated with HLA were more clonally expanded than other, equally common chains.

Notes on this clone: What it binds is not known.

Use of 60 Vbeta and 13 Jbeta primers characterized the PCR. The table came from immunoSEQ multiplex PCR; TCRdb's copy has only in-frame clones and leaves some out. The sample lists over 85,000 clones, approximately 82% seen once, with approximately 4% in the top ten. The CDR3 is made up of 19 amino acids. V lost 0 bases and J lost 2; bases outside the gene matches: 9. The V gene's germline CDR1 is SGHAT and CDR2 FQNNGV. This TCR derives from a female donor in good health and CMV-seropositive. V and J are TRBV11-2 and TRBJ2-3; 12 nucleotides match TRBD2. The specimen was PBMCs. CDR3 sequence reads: CASSLDLRLAGDFTDTQYF. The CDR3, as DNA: TGTGCCAGCAGCTTAGATTTACGACTAGCGGGGGACTTCACAGATACGCAGTATTTT. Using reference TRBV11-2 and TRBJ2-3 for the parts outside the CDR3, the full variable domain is EAGVAQSPRYKIIEKRQSVAFWCNPISGHATLYWYQQILGQGPKLLIQFQNNGVVDDSQLPKDRFSAERLKGVDSTLKIQPAKLEDSAVYLCASSLDLRLAGDFTDTQYFGPGTRLTVL.